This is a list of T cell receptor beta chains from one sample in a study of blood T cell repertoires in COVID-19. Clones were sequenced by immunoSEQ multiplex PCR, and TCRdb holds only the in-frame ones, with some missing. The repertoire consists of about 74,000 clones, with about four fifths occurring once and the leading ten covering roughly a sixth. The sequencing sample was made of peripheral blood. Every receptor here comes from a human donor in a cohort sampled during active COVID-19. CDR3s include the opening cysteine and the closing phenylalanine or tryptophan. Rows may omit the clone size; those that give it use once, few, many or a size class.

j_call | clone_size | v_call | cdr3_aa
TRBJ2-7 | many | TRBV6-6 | CASRGTGAGYEQYF
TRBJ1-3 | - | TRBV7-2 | CASSSLPPGSGNTIYF
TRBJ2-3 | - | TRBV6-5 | CASRWTGSTDTQYF
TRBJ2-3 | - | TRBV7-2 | CASSRDGGTDTQYF
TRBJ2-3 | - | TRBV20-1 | CSANIDTQYF
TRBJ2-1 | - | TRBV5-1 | CASSTTQGRRSYNEQFF
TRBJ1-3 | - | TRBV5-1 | CASSLEGNSGNTIYF
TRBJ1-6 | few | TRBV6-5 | CASSRDRVGSPLHF
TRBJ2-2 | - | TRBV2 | CASRRRNTGELFF
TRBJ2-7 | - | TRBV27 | CASSSLLDYEQYF